This record covers a single T cell receptor beta chain. The antigen is unknown. This specimen belongs to a study of blood T cells in healthy people across ages. Extraction yielded at least 5.5 micrograms of total RNA per sample. General study results and limits: Compared with aged donors, long-lived donors showed fewer expanded clones, suggesting selection.

Through a sample-barcoded 5' primer and a J-beta primer mix, a second PCR was run for about 6 to 11 cycles. TCRdb processed the 5' RACE reads anew with MiXCR; each CDR3 protein has one entry. Of under 1,000,000 distinct CDR3 sequences listed, 35% to 60% were seen once; the top ten hold 18%. Material: blood. The origin of this receptor is a man older than 75 in good health.

DNA of the CDR3: TGTGCCTGGAGTGTACTCTCTGGGGACCTGGGGGAGCAGTACTTC. Residues: CAWSVLSGDLGEQYF. This rearrangement joins TRBV30 to TRBJ2-7; D may be TRBD1 or TRBD2 (5 bases each). This CDR3 is built from 15 residues. CDR1 and CDR2 from the germline V gene are GTSNPN and SVGIG (reference sequence). Trimming stripped 0 bases from V and 7 bases from J, with 19 bases between.